This entry is about one T cell receptor beta chain. There is no known antigen for this receptor. Within one base of it there is no much larger clone, and no base qualities were kept. The library was built by means of the immunoSEQ multiplex PCR assay. For TCR sequencing, RNA was extracted from every sample and reverse transcribed into cDNA to serve as template. SuperScript III was used to make first-strand cDNA, primed with a 2:1 mix of oligo-dT and random hexamers. A synthetic immune receptor repertoire was used to measure amplification bias, and any remaining bias was corrected computationally. The original pipeline was this. After raw reads were preprocessed to remove errors, the CDR3 was defined following IMGT conventions as running from the conserved cysteine to phenylalanine. Clonality was calculated as 1 minus Shannon entropy normalized by log2 of the number of productive unique TCRs. Whether scalp clones were CD4 or CD8 was inferred by matching scalp TCRbeta sequences against CD4 and CD8 repertoires sorted from blood. Sourced from immuneACCESS, this table was stored by TCRdb with only in-frame sequences that have V and J called. A share of the clones is absent; for the studies checked, an unresolved V gene accounts for under half, and the remainder has no known explanation. V, J and clone size are taken as reported in that table, and D and trimming were inferred from the DNA itself. The sample table contains 210,000 or so clones; only one count was recorded for approximately 65% of them. The ten largest clones take up roughly 1.2% of the sample.

The record originates from a study of CD8+ T cells in alopecia areata (dated by TCRdb to 2016 to 2019). In the study overall: Treated patients were enrolled in an open-label pilot trial of oral tofacitinib at 5 to 10 mg twice daily for moderate-to-severe alopecia areata. Patients stayed on tofacitinib for 6 to 18 months and then had 6 months of follow-up off drug so that delayed response and recurrence could be assessed. For the treated patients, the SALT score, which quantifies what percentage of scalp surface area is affected, served as the measure of disease severity. The study used high-throughput TCRbeta sequencing to examine T cell clonal expansion in alopecia areata, in both the C3H/HeJ mouse model and human patients. Human TCRbeta sequencing covered scalp tissue and sorted CD4+ and CD8+ peripheral blood T cells from patchy and totalis/universalis alopecia areata patients and healthy controls. Tofacitinib-treated patients had biopsies at baseline and at 4 and 24 weeks of treatment, with a later scalp biopsy in several patients. Scalp clonality was compared across normal scalp (n=4), patchy alopecia areata scalp (n=8), and alopecia totalis/universalis scalp (n=8). RNA came from the PAXgene miRNA kit for fixed scalp, the miRNeasy kit for PBMCs, and the RNeasy kit for mouse skin. immunoSEQ multiplex PCR using 35 Vbeta forward primers and 13 Jbeta reverse primers was used to amplify TCRbeta CDR3 regions. Study-level results and caveats: Lesional scalp, especially in alopecia totalis/universalis, showed higher clonality and more expanded CD8+ clones than normal scalp, suggesting antigenic drive. Shared TCR sequences between patients were less evident than in mice, which may be partly attributable to HLA diversity in the patient population. With tofacitinib, both scalp clonality and the number of expanded CD8+ clones among the top 100 scalp clones went down significantly. Many expanded lesional clones persisted in scalp and blood during tofacitinib treatment, which may partly explain relapse after stopping treatment. Because the treated cohort was small and had just a single nonresponder, larger studies are needed to establish links between baseline CD8+ expansion and response. Unlike mouse skin, which is dominated by gammadelta T cells, normal human skin has resident alphabeta T cells that are also sequenced, and this complicates analysis of the scalp TCR repertoire.

The treatment or condition tag for this specimen amounts to: oral pan-JAK inhibitor, 5-10 mg twice daily. From alopecia areata patients, peripheral blood was collected along with lesional scalp punch biopsies. PBMCs were isolated by density centrifugation and stained for CD3, CD4 and CD8, after which CD4+ and CD8+ T cells were sorted on a FACSAria. This sequence was found in a human donor with alopecia areata. This material consisted of CD4+ T cells sorted from blood, taken at week 44, from a patient treated with tofacitinib.

The nucleotide sequence reads TGTGCCAGCAGCTTCAGGGGAGCGGGCACAGATACGCAGTATTTT. Its protein is CASSFRGAGTDTQYF. The chain links TRBV5-6 with TRBJ2-3; D gene: possibly TRBD1, on 6 matching bases. From its cysteine to its phenylalanine, the CDR3 spans 15 amino acids. Of all the DNA, just the CDR3 is kept, 45 bases in frame from base 1. V and J are truncated by 2 bases and 1 base respectively, leaving an intervening sequence of 11 bases. From the germline V gene, CDR1 is SGHDT and CDR2 is YYEEEE.